These T cell receptor beta chains were read from a single sample in a study of T cells in localized non-small cell lung cancer. Assay used: immunoSEQ multiplex PCR; TCRdb lists only in-frame clones, some missing. The data show tens of thousands of clones, around 90% seen once. The specimen comprised peripheral blood mononuclear cells, sampled before any cancer treatment. These receptors originate from a female donor over 55 with stage II lung adenocarcinoma. The CDR3 runs from the conserved cysteine through the conserved F or W. D genes are given only for firm matches. Only some rows state a clone size, as once, few, many or a class for expanded clones.

size	V	J	D	DNA	CDR3
.	TRBV6-5	TRBJ2-6	.	TGTGCCTCTCGGGAGATGCCGCCTGGGGCCAACGTCCTGACTTTC	CASREMPPGANVLTF
.	TRBV9	TRBJ2-5	TRBD2	TGTGCCAGCAGCGTAGTGCACGGCGGGGGGAATCAAGAGACCCAGTACTTC	CASSVVHGGGNQETQYF
.	TRBV10-3	TRBJ2-3	.	TGTGCCATCAGTGAAGGGGTGAATACGCAGTATTTT	CAISEGVNTQYF
.	TRBV15	TRBJ1-2	.	TGTGCCACCAGCAGAGTAGAGCACGGCTACACCTTC	CATSRVEHGYTF
.	TRBV28	TRBJ2-3	.	TGTGCCAGCAGTAATGGCTACCCGGGGGAAAATACGCAGTATTTT	CASSNGYPGENTQYF
.	TRBV18	TRBJ2-2	.	TGTGCCAGCTCACCCGATGCGAACACCGGGGAGCTGTTTTTT	CASSPDANTGELFF
.	TRBV7-6	TRBJ1-1	.	TGTGCCAGCAGCCCCCCTAGTCCGAGGGGGAACACTGAAGCTTTCTTT	CASSPPSPRGNTEAFF
.	TRBV5-4	TRBJ2-5	TRBD2	TGTGCCAGCAGCCCTTCCGGGGGGATACAAGAGACCCAGTACTTC	CASSPSGGIQETQYF
.	TRBV19	TRBJ1-5	.	TGTGCCAGTAGTAACACAGGGAAGCCTCAGCCCCAGCATTTT	CASSNTGKPQPQHF
.	TRBV5-6	TRBJ1-2	TRBD1	TGTGCCAGCAGCTCCACAGGGGGCGATTTCGGACACACCTTC	CASSSTGGDFGHTF
.	TRBV27	TRBJ1-1	.	TGTGCCAGCAGTCGGCCCCGCCAGGGTAGTAAGAACACTGAAGCTTTCTTT	CASSRPRQGSKNTEAFF
.	TRBV6-5	TRBJ2-7	TRBD2	TGTGCCAGCAGGGGACTAGCGGGGGGATCCTACGAGCAGTACTTC	CASRGLAGGSYEQYF
.	TRBV27	TRBJ2-7	TRBD1	TGTGCCAGTAACCCTTTAACGGGGACAGGGGACGAGCAGTACTTC	CASNPLTGTGDEQYF
.	TRBV7-9	TRBJ2-5	.	TGTGCCAGCAGCTTAGCGCTCGGCAGTAGAGAGACCCAGTACTTC	CASSLALGSRETQYF
.	TRBV10-2	TRBJ2-7	TRBD2	TGCGCCAGCAGTGAGGTAGTAGCGGGGGGCGAGCAGTACTTC	CASSEVVAGGEQYF
.	TRBV10-3	TRBJ2-7	.	TGTGCCATCAGTGAGTCCGGGACGGGCCGGGGCGAGCAGTACTTC	CAISESGTGRGEQYF
.	TRBV10-1	TRBJ2-7	TRBD2	TGCGCCAGCAGTCCTAGCGGACAATACGAGCAGTACTTC	CASSPSGQYEQYF
few	TRBV6-4	TRBJ1-2	.	TGTGCCAGCAGTGAGATACAGGGAACTGGCTACACCTTC	CASSEIQGTGYTF
.	TRBV7-9	TRBJ2-6	TRBD1	TGTGCCAGCACCCGAGCCCCGCAGGGGGCTGCGAATGGGGCCAACGTCCTGACTTTC	CASTRAPQGAANGANVLTF
.	TRBV15	TRBJ1-3	.	TGTGCCACCAGCAGAGATAAAGGGAGGACTGGAAACACCATATATTTT	CATSRDKGRTGNTIYF
.	TRBV7-2	TRBJ2-4	TRBD1	TGTGCCAGCAGCTTAACTTTAGGACAGGGGAACATTCAGTACTTC	CASSLTLGQGNIQYF
.	TRBV28	TRBJ1-4	.	TGTGCCAGCAGGCCGGGAAATTCGGGCGAAAAACTGTTTTTT	CASRPGNSGEKLFF
.	TRBV27	TRBJ2-2	TRBD2	TGTGCCAGCAGTTTATTTCAGGGGTTTAGCGGGGTACGCACCGGGGAGCTGTTTTTT	CASSLFQGFSGVRTGELFF
.	TRBV7-2	TRBJ1-4	.	TGTGCCAGCAGCTCCCCACCGACTAATGAAAAACTGTTTTTT	CASSSPPTNEKLFF
.	TRBV5-8	TRBJ1-1	.	TGTGCCAGCAGCTTGGCCGGAACGAACACTGAAGCTTTCTTT	CASSLAGTNTEAFF
.	TRBV7-9	TRBJ1-1	TRBD1	TGTGCCAGCAGCTCTACAGGGGCCAGGGACACTGAAGCTTTCTTT	CASSSTGARDTEAFF
.	TRBV19	TRBJ1-5	.	TGTGCCAGTAGTATGGTGACGGACAATCAGCCCCAGCATTTT	CASSMVTDNQPQHF
few	TRBV28	TRBJ2-2	TRBD1	TGTGCCAGTGGACAGGGGGCAAGGGACACCGGGGAGCTGTTTTTT	CASGQGARDTGELFF
once	TRBV30	TRBJ2-2	.	TGTGCCTGGAGTAGGAGGGGGCAGGACACCGGGGAGCTGTTTTTT	CAWSRRGQDTGELFF
.	TRBV6-1	TRBJ2-1	.	TGTGCCAGCAGTGAGTATTGGGGCTCCTACAATGAGCAGTTCTTC	CASSEYWGSYNEQFF
.	TRBV2	TRBJ2-7	TRBD2	TGTGCCAGCAGTGAAATGGCTAGCGGGGACCACGAGCAGTACTTC	CASSEMASGDHEQYF
.	TRBV10-2	TRBJ2-4	.	TGCGCCACTCGACAGGAGGCTGGGATTCAGTACTTC	CATRQEAGIQYF
.	TRBV7-8	TRBJ2-1	.	TGTGCCAGCAGCCGAACCTGGGACAATGAGCAGTTCTTC	CASSRTWDNEQFF
.	TRBV7-9	TRBJ1-1	.	TGTGCCAGCAGCTCCGGGTTTCTTAGCGGGGCTTTCTTT	CASSSGFLSGAFF
.	TRBV9	TRBJ1-3	TRBD1	TGTGCCAGCAGCGGGAGGGACAGCTACTCTGGAAACACCATATATTTT	CASSGRDSYSGNTIYF
few	TRBV30	TRBJ1-1	.	TGTGCCTGGAGTGTATCGTTCTTATCAGGGCGGACTGAAGCTTTCTTT	CAWSVSFLSGRTEAFF
once	TRBV19	TRBJ1-2	.	TGTGCCAGTAGTTTGACAGCTAACTATGGCTACACCTTC	CASSLTANYGYTF
once	TRBV9	TRBJ2-2	TRBD2	TGTGCCAGCAGCTGGACTAGCGGCAACACCGGGGAGCTGTTTTTT	CASSWTSGNTGELFF
.	TRBV7-3	TRBJ2-2	TRBD2	TGTGCCAGCAGCTCAAGCGGGGGGCGGAGCGGGGAGCTGTTTTTT	CASSSSGGRSGELFF
.	TRBV7-7	TRBJ2-7	.	TGTGCCAGCAGCCTTTTTAGCAGGGGGGACGAGCAGTACTTC	CASSLFSRGDEQYF
.	TRBV5-1	TRBJ1-2	TRBD1	TGCGCCAGCAGCTTGGACAGGGGGCGGGTGAGTGGCTACACCTTC	CASSLDRGRVSGYTF
.	TRBV29-1	TRBJ2-1	.	TGCAGCGTTGAGTCTAGCATCAATGAGCAGTTCTTC	CSVESSINEQFF
few	TRBV5-1	TRBJ1-1	.	TGCGCCAGCAGCTCGGGACAACAGAACACTGAAGCTTTCTTT	CASSSGQQNTEAFF
.	TRBV19	TRBJ2-7	TRBD2	TGTGCCAGTAGTGCGGGACTAGCGGGAGGTTCCTACGAGCAGTACTTC	CASSAGLAGGSYEQYF
.	TRBV7-2	TRBJ2-1	TRBD2	TGTGCCAGCAGTTCCGCGGGGGGGCGCTTTTACAATGAGCAGTTCTTC	CASSSAGGRFYNEQFF
.	TRBV7-2	TRBJ1-2	TRBD1	TGTGCCAGCAGCTATTTTCCGGGACAGGGGGCCCAGGGCTACACCTTC	CASSYFPGQGAQGYTF
.	TRBV18	TRBJ2-3	TRBD1	TGTGCCAGCTCACCGAACCAAGAAGCAGGGGGTACGCAGTATTTT	CASSPNQEAGGTQYF
.	TRBV18	TRBJ2-5	.	TGTGCCAGCTCATCACTCCCTCAAGAGACCCAGTACTTC	CASSSLPQETQYF
few	TRBV5-4	TRBJ1-2	.	TGTGCCAGCAGCTTGGGGACACATGCTAACTATGGCTACACCTTC	CASSLGTHANYGYTF
.	TRBV5-4	TRBJ2-5	TRBD2	TGTGCCAGCAGCCTGACTAGCGGGACCCAAGAGACCCAGTACTTC	CASSLTSGTQETQYF
once	TRBV7-9	TRBJ2-5	TRBD1	TGTGCCAGCAGTCGCACAGGGGACGGGGAGACCCAGTACTTC	CASSRTGDGETQYF
.	TRBV15	TRBJ2-7	.	TGTGCCACCAGCAGAGATCGAAACTCCTACGAGCAGTACTTC	CATSRDRNSYEQYF